The rows below give T cell receptor beta chains drawn from one sample of a study of Graves' ophthalmopathy and Graves' hyperthyroidism. TCRdb recomputed calls from the multiplex PCR reads with MiXCR, one row per CDR3 protein. The data show 900,000 to 1,200,000 distinct CDR3 sequences, about 36% seen once. The material sequenced was peripheral blood or thyroid tissue (not recorded which). Receptors were obtained from an adult man with Graves' hyperthyroidism. CDR3s include the opening cysteine and the closing phenylalanine or tryptophan. D genes are given only for firm matches. Size tells how often a clone was seen (once, few, many) or the class of an expanded clone, and some rows leave it out.

>TRBJ1-1|TRBV7-2|many|-
TGTGCCAGCAGCCAGTGGACGGATTTTCGGGGCTTT
CASSQWTDFRGF
>TRBJ2-7|TRBV7-9|many|TRBD1
TGTGCCAGCAGCAACTGGGACAGCCACTACGAGCAGTACTTC
CASSNWDSHYEQYF
>TRBJ1-1|TRBV6-6|many|-
TGTGCCAGCAGCTACCGGGCGGCAACTTTCTTT
CASSYRAATFF
>TRBJ2-5|TRBV5-4|-|TRBD1
TGTGCTACAAAAAACAGGGGGGAGACCCAGTACTTC
CATKNRGETQYF
>TRBJ2-6|TRBV11-2|-|-
TGCGCCAGCAGCTTGTCACCTTTAAGGGGCTCTGGGGCCAACGTCCTGACTTTC
CASSLSPLRGSGANVLTF
>TRBJ1-2|TRBV20-1|-|-
TGCAGTGCTAGAGATCCCCCACAGTACCACTATGGCTACACCTTC
CSARDPPQYHYGYTF
>TRBJ2-5|TRBV20-1|-|-
TGCAGTGCTAGAGGGCGGGACCTTCGAGAGACCCAGTACTTC
CSARGRDLRETQYF
>TRBJ2-7|TRBV29-1|many|TRBD1
TGCAGCGTTGCCCAGACAGGGAGCTCCTACGAGCAGTACTTC
CSVAQTGSSYEQYF
>TRBJ1-1|TRBV4-3|few|-
TGCGCCAGCAGCCAGGATGCATTTGGCACTGAAGCTTTCTTT
CASSQDAFGTEAFF
>TRBJ2-5|TRBV7-6|-|TRBD1
TGTGCCAGCAGCTTAGAGGGACAGGGCAACCAGTGCTTC
CASSLEGQGNQCF
>TRBJ2-3|TRBV12-5|-|-
TGTGCTAGTGGTCCTGGCTTGGGGGCAGATACGCAGTATTTT
CASGPGLGADTQYF
>TRBJ2-7|TRBV12-3/TRBV12-4|many|TRBD1
TGTGCCAGCAGTTGGGACAGAAACTACGAGCAGTACTTC
CASSWDRNYEQYF
>TRBJ2-7|TRBV10-2|few|TRBD1
TGCGCCAGCAGTGAGCCGGGTCAGGGGGCACAATACGAGCAGTACTTC
CASSEPGQGAQYEQYF
>TRBJ1-3|TRBV2|many|-
TGTGCCAGCAGTGACGGACAGCTACTAGTAAGCTCTGGAAACACCATATATTTT
CASSDGQLLVSSGNTIYF
>TRBJ1-4|TRBV19|many|TRBD1
TGTGCCAGTAGTATCACCGGGACAGGGGTTGAAAAACTGTTTTTT
CASSITGTGVEKLFF
>TRBJ2-7|TRBV29-1|-|-
TGCAGCCAACGCTACGAGCAGTACTTC
CSQRYEQYF
>TRBJ1-5|TRBV10-2|-|-
TGCGCCAGCAGGGGGATGGGGAGTCACCAGCCCCAGCATTTT
CASRGMGSHQPQHF
>TRBJ2-7|TRBV7-8|many|TRBD2
TGTGCCAGCAGCTTGCGCAATAGCGGGAGGGCTTCCTACGAGCAGTACTTC
CASSLRNSGRASYEQYF
>TRBJ2-1|TRBV20-1|-|-
TGCAGTGTACCACCCAGTTCCGACTTTCAGGGTGAGCAGTTCTTC
CSVPPSSDFQGEQFF
>TRBJ1-1|TRBV6-4|few|TRBD1
TGTGCCAGCAGTGACTCTCAGACAGGGTGGAACACTGAAGCTTTCTTT
CASSDSQTGWNTEAFF
>TRBJ1-5|TRBV7-8|many|TRBD1
TGTGCCAGCAGCTCGGACAGGGGGCTCCGCAATCAGCCCCAGCATTTT
CASSSDRGLRNQPQHF
>TRBJ1-5|TRBV15|once|-
TGTGCCACCAGCAGCCCGGGGGAGCGGCAGCCCCAGCATTTT
CATSSPGERQPQHF
>TRBJ1-1|TRBV25-1|-|-
TGTGCCAGCAGTGAATTCCCGGGGCGGGGAGGCACTGAAGCTTTCTTT
CASSEFPGRGGTEAFF
>TRBJ1-4|TRBV9|many|-
TGTGCCAGCAGCGTCGGACCGGTGGAAAAACTGTTTTTT
CASSVGPVEKLFF
>TRBJ1-4|TRBV6-6|few|-
TGTGCCATGGGACGCCCTAATGAAAAACTGTTTTTT
CAMGRPNEKLFF
>TRBJ2-7|TRBV7-2|-|-
TGTGCCAGCAGCCCGGACCGGGACTGGAGCTCCTACGAGCAGTACTTC
CASSPDRDWSSYEQYF
>TRBJ1-5|TRBV12-3/TRBV12-4|-|-
TGTGCCAGCAGTTTTTTTCGGAATCAGCCCCAGCATTTT
CASSFFRNQPQHF
>TRBJ1-1|TRBV19|many|-
TGTGCCAGTAGTATACCCCGGGAGGCCGGCGGTGAAGCTTTCTTT
CASSIPREAGGEAFF
>TRBJ2-7|TRBV10-3|many|TRBD2
TGTGCCATCGGACTAGCGGGCGCCTACGAGCAGTACTTC
CAIGLAGAYEQYF
>TRBJ1-5|TRBV19|-|-
TGTGCCAGTAGGAGACAGGCGGGGGGCCGCAATCAGCCCCAGCATTTT
CASRRQAGGRNQPQHF
>TRBJ1-2|TRBV13|many|-
TGTGCCAGCAGCTTACATAGGGGGGATGGCTACACCTTC
CASSLHRGDGYTF
>TRBJ2-6|TRBV15|-|-
TGTGCCACCAGCGGCAAGGACGGGGCCAACGTCCTGACTTTC
CATSGKDGANVLTF
>TRBJ1-1|TRBV5-1|many|TRBD1
TGCGCCAGCAGCTTGGCCGACAGGGTCATGAACACTGAAGCTTTCTTT
CASSLADRVMNTEAFF
>TRBJ1-1|TRBV20-1|many|-
TGCAGTGCTAGAGATATCCTGCCAGCGAACACTGAAGCTTTCTTT
CSARDILPANTEAFF
>TRBJ1-2|TRBV9|many|TRBD1
TGTGCCAGCAGCGTAGCACAGGGGATCCACTATGGCTACACCTTC
CASSVAQGIHYGYTF
>TRBJ2-5|TRBV15|-|TRBD2
TGTGCCACCAGCAGAGATCGGTTAGCGGGAATTCTAGAGACCCAGTACTTC
CATSRDRLAGILETQYF